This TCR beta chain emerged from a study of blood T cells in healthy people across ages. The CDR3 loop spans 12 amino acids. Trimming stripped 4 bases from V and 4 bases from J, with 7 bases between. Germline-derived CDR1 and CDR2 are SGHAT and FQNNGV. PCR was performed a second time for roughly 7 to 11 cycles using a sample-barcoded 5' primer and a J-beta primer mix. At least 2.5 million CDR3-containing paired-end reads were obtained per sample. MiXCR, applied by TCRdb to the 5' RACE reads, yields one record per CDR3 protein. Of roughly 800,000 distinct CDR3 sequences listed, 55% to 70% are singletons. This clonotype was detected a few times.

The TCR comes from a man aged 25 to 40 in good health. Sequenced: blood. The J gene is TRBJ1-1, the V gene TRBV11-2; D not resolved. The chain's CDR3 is CASSWGSTEAFF. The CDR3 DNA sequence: TGTGCCAGCAGCTGGGGTAGCACTGAAGCTTTCTTT.